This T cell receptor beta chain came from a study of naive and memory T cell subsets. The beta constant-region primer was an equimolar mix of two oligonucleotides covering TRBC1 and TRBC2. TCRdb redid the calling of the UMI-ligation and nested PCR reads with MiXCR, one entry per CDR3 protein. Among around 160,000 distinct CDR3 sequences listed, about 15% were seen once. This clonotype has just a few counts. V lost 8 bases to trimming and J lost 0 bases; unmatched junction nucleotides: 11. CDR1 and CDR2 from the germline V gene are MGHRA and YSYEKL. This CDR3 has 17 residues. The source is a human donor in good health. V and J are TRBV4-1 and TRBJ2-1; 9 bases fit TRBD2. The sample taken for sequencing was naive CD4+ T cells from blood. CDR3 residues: CASRSTSGGSSYNEQFF. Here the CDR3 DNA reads TGCGCCAGCCGATCGACTAGCGGAGGGAGCTCCTACAATGAGCAGTTCTTC.